The clone carrying this T cell receptor beta chain was seen a few times. These data come from a study of early T cells in non-severe SARS-CoV-2 infection. The TCR library protocol attached unique molecular identifiers to the individual cDNA molecules. Each CDR3 protein is one row after TCRdb ran MiXCR on the 5' RACE reads. The sample consists of 100,000 to 150,000 distinct CDR3 sequences, approximately 15% of them appearing once. The trim removed 2 bases at V and 5 bases at J, leaving 2 bases unmatched. CDR1 and CDR2 from the germline V gene are SEHNR and FQNEAQ (reference sequence). The CDR3 contains 14 residues.

This TCR derives from an adult who was a healthcare worker with PCR-confirmed SARS-CoV-2 infection or an uninfected control (not recorded which). The chain employs TRBV7-9 and TRBJ2-2; 7 positions match TRBD1. Source material: whole blood. Here the CDR3 DNA reads TGTGCCAGCAGCTTATCAGGGGGTACCGGGGAGCTGTTTTTT. Its translation is CASSLSGGTGELFF. Together with reference TRBV7-9 and TRBJ2-2, the CDR3 gives the full variable domain: DTGVSQNPRHKITKRGQNVTFRCDPISEHNRLYWYRQTLGQGPEFLTYFQNEAQLEKSRLLSDRFSAERPKGSFSTLEIQRTEQGDSAMYLCASSLSGGTGELFFGEGSRLTVL.